This TCR beta chain was retrieved from a study of control samples from healthy donors and cancer patients. Using immunoSEQ multiplex PCR, the repertoire was profiled, and TCRdb retains in-frame clones only, with some absent. The sample holds approximately 90,000 clones, roughly nine tenths seen once. V was trimmed by 0 bases and J by 2 bases, leaving 11 bases between them. Looked up from germline, CDR1 is SGHRS and CDR2 is YFSETQ. CDR3 size: 16 residues. The sample comprised blood. The sequence was collected from a woman in her seventies in good health. The chain employs TRBV5-1 and TRBJ2-2; maybe TRBD1 (7 bases). CDR3 DNA sequence: TGCGCCAGCAGCTTGGCCAGGGGGACTAACACCGGGGAGCTGTTTTTT. The encoded protein is CASSLARGTNTGELFF. Using reference TRBV5-1 and TRBJ2-2 for the parts outside the CDR3, the full variable domain is KAGVTQTPRYLIKTRGQQVTLSCSPISGHRSVSWYQQTPGQGLQFLFEYFSETQRNKGNFPGRFSGRQFSNSRSEMNVSTLELGDSALYLCASSLARGTNTGELFFGEGSRLTVL.